This TCR beta chain was sequenced for a study of shared clonotypes between healthy human individuals. Naive CD8 isolation took CD45RO-negative cells positively selected for CCR7 and excluded terminally differentiated effector memory CD45RA+ cells. Some clones are missing from TCRdb's copy, which holds only in-frame ones; the method was immunoSEQ multiplex PCR. Counted here are about 2.2 million clones, around 93% occurring once; the ten biggest clones make up about 1.7%. Germline V gives CDR1 MDHEN, CDR2 SYDVKM. The V end was cut by 3 bases, the J end by 4 bases, with 9 bases between. The CDR3 extends over 13 amino acids.

The sequenced material came from naive CD8+ T cells from PBMCs. The sequence was obtained from a man between 18 and 29 years old in good health. Some clones in this sample may be carry-over from other donors' samples. The V call is TRBV28, the J call TRBJ1-2; D is unclear. This CDR3 reads CASSFATTYGYTF. CDR3 bases: TGTGCCAGCAGTTTCGCGACAACCTATGGCTACACCTTC.